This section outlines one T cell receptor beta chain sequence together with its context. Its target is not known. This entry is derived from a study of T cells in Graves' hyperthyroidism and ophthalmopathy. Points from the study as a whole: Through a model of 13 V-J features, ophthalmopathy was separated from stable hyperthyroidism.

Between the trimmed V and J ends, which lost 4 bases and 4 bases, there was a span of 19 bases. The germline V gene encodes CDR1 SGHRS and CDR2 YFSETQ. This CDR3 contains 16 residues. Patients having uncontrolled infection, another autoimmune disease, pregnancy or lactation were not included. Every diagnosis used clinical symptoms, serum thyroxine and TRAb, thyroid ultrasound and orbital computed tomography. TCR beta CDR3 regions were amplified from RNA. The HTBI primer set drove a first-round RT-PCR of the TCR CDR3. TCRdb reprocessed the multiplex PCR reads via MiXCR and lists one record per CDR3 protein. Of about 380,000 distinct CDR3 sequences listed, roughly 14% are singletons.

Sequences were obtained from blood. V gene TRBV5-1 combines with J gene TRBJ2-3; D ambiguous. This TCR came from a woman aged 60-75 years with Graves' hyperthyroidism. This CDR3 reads CASSPSPIMRSDTQYF. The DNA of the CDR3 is TGCGCCAGCAGCCCGTCGCCGATCATGAGGTCAGATACGCAGTATTTT.